A single sample is the source of the 31 T cell receptor beta chains below, sequenced in a study of T-cell memory formation after mild COVID-19. MiXCR was run by TCRdb on the 5' RACE reads, yielding one entry per CDR3 protein. Of some 160,000 distinct CDR3 sequences listed, 13% are singletons. Sequencing input: PBMCs or a T cell subset sorted from them (not recorded which). All receptors come from a man aged 18 to 29 who had mild COVID-19 (a few samples of this study predate the infection). Cell type and time point are not known.

Regarding this clonotype: The junction differs from germline at one of its ends, possibly a read error. The chain joins TRBV20-1 to TRBJ1-5; D unclear. CDR1 DFQATT and CDR2 SNEGSKA come from the germline V gene (reference sequence). This CDR3 region has 13 residues. The CDR3 spells CSARGYSNQPQHF. The CDR3 region has the DNA TGCAGTGCCAGAGGCTATAGCAATCAGCCCCAGCATTTT.

In this sample, this clonotype turned up many times. The chain has TRBV5-1 and TRBJ2-1, with 7 bases that match TRBD2. Looked up from germline, CDR1 is SGHRS and CDR2 is YFSETQ. The CDR3 contains 13 residues. V dropped 4 bases and J dropped 9; count of bases not matched to a gene: 7. CDR3 region: CASSHSGASEQFF. In DNA, the CDR3 is TGCGCCAGCAGCCACAGCGGGGCTTCTGAGCAGTTCTTC. The whole variable domain, remainder taken from reference TRBV5-1 and TRBJ2-1, is KAGVTQTPRYLIKTRGQQVTLSCSPISGHRSVSWYQQTPGQGLQFLFEYFSETQRNKGNFPGRFSGRQFSNSRSEMNVSTLELGDSALYLCASSHSGASEQFFGPGTRLTVL.

A few counts support this clonotype. The rearrangement uses TRBV20-1 and TRBJ2-1, with a tentative D call TRBD2 (5 bases). This CDR3 region has 13 residues. V was cut by 4 bases and J by 6 bases, with 13 bases left in between. Germline CDR1 is DFQATT and CDR2 is SNEGSKA (reference sequence). The CDR3 sequence: CSAIGNVPNEQFF. The DNA of the CDR3 is TGCAGTGCTATCGGGAACGTTCCCAATGAGCAGTTCTTC.

The rearrangement uses TRBV7-9 and TRBJ1-4, with D hard to call. V was pared by 2 bases and J by 7 bases, with 20 bases between. The germline gives CDR1 SEHNR, CDR2 FQNEAQ (reference sequence). The CDR3 totals 17 residues. Here the CDR3 reads CASSLPQDGVRFEKLFF. CDR3 bases: TGTGCCAGCAGCTTACCCCAGGACGGGGTGAGGTTTGAAAAACTGTTTTTT. The entire variable domain, with the rest obtained from reference TRBV7-9 and TRBJ1-4, is as follows: DTGVSQNPRHKITKRGQNVTFRCDPISEHNRLYWYRQTLGQGPEFLTYFQNEAQLEKSRLLSDRFSAERPKGSFSTLEIQRTEQGDSAMYLCASSLPQDGVRFEKLFFGSGTQLSVL.

This clonotype was seen more than once but under ten times. The rearrangement joins TRBV28 to TRBJ1-1; 7 bases align to TRBD1. CDR1 and CDR2 (germline): MDHEN, SYDVKM. This CDR3 is built from 13 residues. V lost 8 bases and J lost 4; bases outside the gene matches: 7. CDR3 nucleotide sequence: TGTGCCAGCTCACAGGGGATGAGCACTGAAGCTTTCTTT. As protein: CASSQGMSTEAFF. The full variable domain, its missing parts supplied by reference TRBV28 and TRBJ1-1, is DVKVTQSSRYLVKRTGEKVFLECVQDMDHENMFWYRQDPGLGLRLIYFSYDVKMKEKGDIPEGYSVSREKKERFSLILESASTNQTSMYLCASSQGMSTEAFFGQGTRLTVV.

This chain links TRBV21-1 with TRBJ2-7. TRBV21-1 is an annotated pseudogene. The CDR3 spans 15 residues. CDR3 sequence reads: CASSHRVCGPYEQYF. CDR3 nucleotides: TGTGCCAGCAGCCACAGGGTTTGCGGTCCCTACGAGCAGTACTTC.

This chain uses TRBV5-5 with TRBJ2-1; D may be TRBD1 (5 bases). CDR1 is SGHKS, CDR2 YYEKEE, per germline (reference sequence). V was trimmed by 6 bases and J by 3 bases, leaving 10 bases between them. The CDR3 totals 13 residues. DNA for the CDR3: TGTGCCAGCACCCACGACAGCTACAATGAGCAGTTCTTC. Translated, it gives CASTHDSYNEQFF.

This chain links TRBV7-8 with TRBJ1-6; TRBD1 matches 9 bases. CDR3 length: 14 residues. Germline CDR1 and CDR2: SGHVS and FQNEAQ. V lost 5 bases and J lost 7; bases outside the gene matches: 3. The CDR3: CASSVGTGNSPLHF. The CDR3 nucleotides are TGTGCCAGCAGCGTAGGGACAGGGAATTCACCCCTCCACTTT.

This chain connects TRBV5-1 to TRBJ1-4, with 8 bases fitting TRBD1. The germline CDR1 and CDR2 sequences are SGHRS and YFSETQ. After removal of 3 bases from V and 5 bases from J, the junction contained 6 bases not matched to a gene. The CDR3 runs 15 residues. The CDR3 DNA reads TGCGCCAGCAGCTGGTGGACAGGGCCAAATGAAAAACTGTTTTTT. Its protein is CASSWWTGPNEKLFF.

The rearrangement joins TRBV4-1 to TRBJ1-3, with D possibly TRBD1 on 6 matching bases. The germline V and J ends were trimmed by 5 bases and 5 bases, with 22 bases remaining between them. The CDR3 totals 17 residues. CDR1 and CDR2 (germline): MGHRA, YSYEKL. The CDR3 DNA reads TGCGCCAGCAGCTATAGAAGGGGGATCAATCAAAGAAACACCATATATTTT. Translating gives CASSYRRGINQRNTIYF.

The chain has TRBV6-6 and TRBJ2-3; TRBD2 matches 10 bases. V lost 5 bases and J lost 2; bases outside the gene matches: 7. This CDR3 comprises 16 residues. In germline, CDR1 is MNHNY, CDR2 SVGAGI (reference sequence). This chain's CDR3 is CASSTYSGGFTDTQYF. In nucleotides, the CDR3 is TGTGCCAGCAGTACCTATAGCGGGGGGTTCACAGATACGCAGTATTTT.

The chain employs TRBV7-7 and TRBJ2-7; no definite D call. Looked up from germline, CDR1 is SSHAT and CDR2 is FNYEAQ (reference sequence). The V end was cut by 5 bases, the J end by 2 bases, with 7 bases between. The CDR3 consists of 12 residues. CDR3 sequence: CASSPLTYEQYF. In DNA form, the CDR3 reads TGTGCCAGCAGCCCGCTAACCTACGAGCAGTACTTC.

This clonotype was observed many times. This sequence joins TRBV12-3 or TRBV12-4 and TRBJ2-3; no clear D gene. Trimming removed 2 bases at V and 0 bases at J, with 9 bases between. The CDR3 is 15 residues long. The CDR3 is CASSLSPVSTDTQYF. CDR3 nucleotides: TGTGCCAGCAGTTTAAGTCCCGTGAGCACAGATACGCAGTATTTT.

This clonotype was recorded at least ten times. The V gene is TRBV5-1, the J gene TRBJ1-5; D is possibly TRBD1 (6 bases). The CDR3 runs 15 residues. Trimming took 1 base from V and 5 from J, leaving 13 bases between them. Germline loops: CDR1 SGHRS, CDR2 YFSETQ. CDR3 in DNA: TGCGCCAGCAGCTTGTTCTCAGGGGTCGATCAGCCCCAGCATTTT. It specifies CASSLFSGVDQPQHF.

This clonotype appeared a few times. The rearrangement links TRBV4-2 to TRBJ2-7, with TRBD2 matching over 8 bases. This CDR3 comprises 16 residues. From germline, CDR1 is LGHNA and CDR2 YNFKEQ. V lost 1 base and J lost 5; bases outside the gene matches: 10. The DNA of the CDR3 is TGTGCCAGCAGCCAAGGTTACCCGGGGGGGCTCGACGAGCAGTACTTC. Its protein product is CASSQGYPGGLDEQYF.

This clonotype was seen only a few times. This chain connects TRBV7-2 to TRBJ1-6; D ambiguous. There are 13 residues in the CDR3. In germline, CDR1 is SGHTA, CDR2 FQGNSA. The V end lost 3 bases, the J end lost 15 bases, and 15 bases lay between the germline ends. CDR3 DNA sequence: TGTGCCAGCAGCTTCGGGGAGCCTCCAATCCTCCACTTT. This sequence encodes CASSFGEPPILHF.

A few counts support this clonotype. V and J are TRBV30 and TRBJ1-4, with TRBD1 matching 7 bases. Germline CDR1 and CDR2: GTSNPN and SVGIG (reference sequence). There are 14 residues in the CDR3. V shed 3 bases, J shed 8 bases, and the junction held 9 bases outside the gene matches. The CDR3 coding sequence is TGTGCCTGGAGGCCCAGGGGGGGGATCGAAAAACTGTTTTTT. Protein sequence: CAWRPRGGIEKLFF.

J is TRBJ2-3 and V is TRBV2; D may be TRBD1 (6 bases). Trimming pared 8 bases from V and 4 bases from J, leaving 10 bases between. The germline V gene has CDR1 SNHLY and CDR2 FYNNEI. The CDR3 covers 12 residues. The CDR3 bases are TGTGCCAGCCGACAGGCGGCAGATACGCAGTATTTT. Amino acids: CASRQAADTQYF.

V is TRBV27 and J is TRBJ2-5; 9 bases agree with TRBD2. CDR3 size: 15 residues. V was clipped by 1 base and J by 5 bases; unmatched bases: 5. Germline V lookup: CDR1 MNHEY, CDR2 SMNVEV (reference sequence). In DNA, the CDR3 is TGTGCCAGCAGTTTATTAGCGGGGGCCATCGAGACCCAGTACTTC. Residues: CASSLLAGAIETQYF.

As concerns this clonotype: With a much larger clone just one base away, this may be a read error. This chain joins TRBV10-3 and TRBJ2-3; D is perhaps TRBD1 or TRBD2 (5 bases each). Germline-derived CDR1 and CDR2 are ENHRY and SYGVKD. V gave up 7 bases and J gave up 5 bases, with 10 bases separating them. The length of the CDR3 is 12 residues. CDR3 residues: CAIMGVEDTQYF. Written as DNA, the CDR3 is TGTGCCATCATGGGGGTTGAAGATACGCAGTATTTT.

The chain employs TRBV6-5 and TRBJ1-5, with no clear D. V was cut by 6 bases and J by 4 bases, with 4 bases left in between. The CDR3 runs to 11 residues. Germline CDR1 reads MNHEY; CDR2 reads SVGAGI. CDR3 sequence reads: CASRENQPQHF. CDR3 nucleotides: TGTGCCAGCAGAGAGAATCAGCCCCAGCATTTT.

This clonotype was counted ten times or more. J is TRBJ2-7 and V is TRBV9; TRBD1 aligns across 7 bases. The CDR3 is 13 amino acids. V lost 3 bases and J lost 6; bases outside the gene matches: 6. CDR1 is SGDLS and CDR2 is YYNGEE in the germline V gene. CDR3 protein: CASSAEGQREQYF. Here the CDR3 DNA reads TGTGCCAGCAGCGCAGAGGGACAGCGCGAGCAGTACTTC.

This clonotype has a count of ten or more. CDR3 protein: CASSSRTDEQYF. In nucleotides, the CDR3 is TGTGCCAGCAGTTCTCGGACGGACGAGCAGTACTTC. The chain carries TRBV6-2 or TRBV6-3 and TRBJ2-7; the D is unclear. CDR3 length equals 12 residues. V shed 4 bases and J shed 5 bases, with 9 bases lying between them. Germline assignment: CDR1 MNHEY and CDR2 SVGEGT.

The sample holds many counts of this clonotype. The V gene is TRBV10-1, the J gene TRBJ2-4; unclear D gene. This CDR3 has 13 residues. Trimming removed 4 bases from V and 6 bases from J, with 10 bases in between. Germline V lookup: CDR1 WNHNN, CDR2 SYGVQD (reference sequence). CDR3 amino acids: CASSVGMGNIQYF. Written as DNA, the CDR3 is TGCGCCAGCAGTGTAGGGATGGGAAACATTCAGTACTTC.

This clonotype came up a few times. The genes are TRBV5-1 and TRBJ1-2, with 9 positions matching TRBD1. The J segment lost 2 bases and the V segment lost 0 bases, leaving 2 bases of the junction unmatched. Germline CDR1 SGHRS, CDR2 YFSETQ. The CDR3 extends over 15 amino acids. Here the CDR3 DNA reads TGCGCCAGCAGCTTGGGGGACAGGGCAAACTATGGCTACACCTTC. It is translated as CASSLGDRANYGYTF.

J is TRBJ1-1 and V is TRBV7-2; TRBD1 matches at 9 bases. With V trimmed by 5 bases and J by 11 bases, 6 bases remained unmatched. CDR3 length: 12 amino acids. Germline V gene data show CDR1 as SGHTA and CDR2 as FQGNSA. The CDR3 DNA reads as TGTGCCAGCAGCCGGACAGGGGTGGAGGCTTTCTTT. This sequence encodes CASSRTGVEAFF.

The V gene is TRBV9, the J gene TRBJ1-1; no firm D call. Looked up from germline, CDR1 is SGDLS and CDR2 is YYNGEE. CDR3 size: 14 residues. The ends were cut back, 3 bases at V and 3 bases at J, with 12 bases in the middle. For the CDR3, the DNA is TGTGCCAGCAGCGAGGCGGGTTACGACACTGAAGCTTTCTTT. This codes for CASSEAGYDTEAFF.

J is TRBJ2-7 and V is TRBV19, with a possible D match to TRBD2 (6 bases). Germline CDR1 LNHDA, CDR2 SQIVND (reference sequence). The ends were cut back, 3 bases at V and 1 base at J, with 10 bases in the middle. CDR3 length: 14 amino acids. The DNA of the CDR3 is TGTGCCAGTAGTATCTCGGGGACTTCCTACGAGCAGTACTTC. It is translated as CASSISGTSYEQYF. Looking up the rest from reference TRBV19 and TRBJ2-7 gives the full variable domain: DGGITQSPKYLFRKEGQNVTLSCEQNLNHDAMYWYRQDPGQGLRLIYYSQIVNDFQKGDIAEGYSVSREKKESFPLTVTSAQKNPTAFYLCASSISGTSYEQYFGPGTRLTVT.

The rearrangement joins TRBV18 to TRBJ2-3; D gene ambiguous. The CDR3 is 14 amino acids. Germline V gene sequence: CDR1 KGHSH, CDR2 LQKENI. Trimming removed 1 base at V and 2 bases at J, with 7 bases between. The CDR3 nucleotides are TGTGCCAGCTCACCACTAGACCTCACAGATACGCAGTATTTT. Its translation is CASSPLDLTDTQYF.

This clonotype came up a few times. V gene TRBV5-1 combines with J gene TRBJ1-1; TRBD1 is a possible D gene (6 bases). CDR1 is SGHRS, CDR2 YFSETQ, per germline. Deletions cut 2 bases from V and 0 bases from J, with 8 bases between. The CDR3 is made up of 14 amino acids. The CDR3 spells CASSFGDMNTEAFF. CDR3 DNA sequence: TGCGCCAGCAGCTTTGGGGACATGAACACTGAAGCTTTCTTT.

This clonotype was counted between two and nine times. The chain links TRBV10-3 to TRBJ1-2; a possible D gene is TRBD1 (6 bases). The CDR3 loop spans 14 amino acids. Trimming pared 8 bases from V and 1 base from J, leaving 14 bases between. Germline V gene sequence: CDR1 ENHRY, CDR2 SYGVKD. In nucleotides, the CDR3 is TGTGCCATCCTTCACCCGGACAGTAACTATGGCTACACCTTC. Translated, it gives CAILHPDSNYGYTF.